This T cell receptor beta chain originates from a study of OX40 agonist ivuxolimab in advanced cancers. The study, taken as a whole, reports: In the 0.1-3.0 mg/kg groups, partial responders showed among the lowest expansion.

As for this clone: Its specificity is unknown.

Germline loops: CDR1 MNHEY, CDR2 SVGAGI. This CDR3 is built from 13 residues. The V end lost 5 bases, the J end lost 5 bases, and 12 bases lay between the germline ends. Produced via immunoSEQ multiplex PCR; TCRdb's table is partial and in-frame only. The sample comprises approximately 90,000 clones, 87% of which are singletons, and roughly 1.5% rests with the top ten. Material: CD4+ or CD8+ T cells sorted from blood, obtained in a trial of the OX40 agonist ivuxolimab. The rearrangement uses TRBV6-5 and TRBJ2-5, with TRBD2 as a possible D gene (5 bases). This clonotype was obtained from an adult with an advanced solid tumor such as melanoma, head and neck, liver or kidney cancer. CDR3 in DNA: TGTGCCAGCAGTCCCGAGCGGCAGGAGACCCAGTACTTC. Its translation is CASSPERQETQYF.